Listed here are 12 T cell receptor beta chains from one sample, sequenced in a study of regulatory T cells in long-lasting Graves disease. As for time point: persistent/refractory GD, antithyroid drugs over 5 years with positive TRAb. There was RNA extracted from PBMCs, and the TCR library was made from it. Arm-PCR of CDR3 regions with iRepertoire HTBI primers generated TCR beta libraries. MiXCR, run by TCRdb on the multiplex PCR reads, gives a single entry per CDR3 protein. The sample lists roughly 470,000 distinct CDR3 sequences; less than 25% were seen once. This sample comprised peripheral blood mononuclear cells (PBMCs), obtained when the disease was refractory, from a patient treated with antithyroid drugs. These receptors originate from a female donor with Graves disease.

This clonotype was counted at least ten times. The J gene is TRBJ1-2, the V gene TRBV29-1, with D possibly being TRBD1 (6 bases). CDR3 length equals 11 residues. The ends were cut back, 5 bases at V and 6 bases at J, with 10 bases in the middle. Per the germline V gene, CDR1 is SQVTM and CDR2 is ANQGSEA. CDR3 DNA: TGCAGCGTTCAGGGGATGGATGGCTACACCTTC. Translated: CSVQGMDGYTF.

As concerns this clonotype: This may arise from a read error, as a much more abundant clone is one base away. This chain joins TRBV6-1 and TRBJ2-7, with D maybe TRBD2 (6 bases). This CDR3 contains 15 residues. The V gene's germline CDR1 is MNHNS and CDR2 SASEGT. The CDR3 bases are TGTGCCAGCAGTGATCGTGCGACTAGGGCTTACGGGCAGTACTTC. Amino acid sequence: CASSDRATRAYGQYF.

J is TRBJ2-7 and V is TRBV7-9; 9 nucleotides align to TRBD1. Trimming took 1 base from V and 7 from J; bases not matched to a gene: 8. This CDR3 is 15 amino acids long. The V gene's germline CDR1 is SEHNR and CDR2 FQNEAQ (reference sequence). The CDR3 DNA follows: TGTGCCAGCAGCTTAGACGGACAGGGGCTACGGGAGCAGTACTTC. This gives the protein CASSLDGQGLREQYF. Supplemented by reference TRBV7-9 and TRBJ2-7, the full variable domain reads DTGVSQNPRHKITKRGQNVTFRCDPISEHNRLYWYRQTLGQGPEFLTYFQNEAQLEKSRLLSDRFSAERPKGSFSTLEIQRTEQGDSAMYLCASSLDGQGLREQYFGPGTRLTVT.

This chain links TRBV15 with TRBJ1-1; D possibly corresponds to TRBD1 (5 bases). V was clipped by 3 bases and J by 11 bases, with 16 bases between them. The length of the CDR3 is 13 residues. CDR1 LNHNV and CDR2 YYDKDF come from the germline V gene (reference sequence). In DNA form, the CDR3 reads TGTGCCACCAGCAGGAACAATGGGGGGGTGGCTTTCTTT. It specifies CATSRNNGGVAFF.

This clonotype was observed a few times. The chain has TRBV29-1 and TRBJ1-3; D uncertain. This CDR3 is built from 14 residues. Trimming shortened V by 6 bases and J by 0 bases, and 12 bases separated the two germline ends. The V gene's germline CDR1 is SQVTM and CDR2 ANQGSEA. CDR3 protein: CSVVTLGSGNTIYF. The CDR3 nucleotides read TGCAGCGTAGTGACACTCGGCTCTGGAAACACCATATATTTT.

This clonotype was observed many times. The chain combines TRBV10-3 with TRBJ1-5; D unresolved. V lost 10 bases and J lost 1, with 14 bases in between. In germline, CDR1 is ENHRY, CDR2 SYGVKD. This CDR3 contains 14 residues. The CDR3 is CASAEAGSNQPQHF. CDR3 nucleotides: TGTGCCAGCGCCGAGGCCGGGAGCAATCAGCCCCAGCATTTT.

This chain uses TRBV18 with TRBJ2-7, with 16 bases fitting TRBD2. CDR3 length: 17 amino acids. In germline, CDR1 is KGHSH, CDR2 LQKENI. With 2 bases clipped from V and 2 bases from J, the junction kept 3 bases outside the gene matches. The DNA of the CDR3 is TGTGCCAGCTCACCAACGGGACTAGCGGGAGGGCCCTACGAGCAGTACTTC. It is translated as CASSPTGLAGGPYEQYF.

This clonotype has a count of ten or more. The CDR3: CASSYQGTAYGYTF. In nucleotides, the CDR3 is TGTGCCAGCAGTTACCAGGGGACCGCCTATGGCTACACCTTC. The chain combines TRBV28 with TRBJ1-2, with D tentatively TRBD1 (6 bases). The CDR3 runs 14 residues. Trimming cost V 4 bases and J 4 bases, with 13 bases left between them. Germline CDR1 MDHEN, CDR2 SYDVKM.

This clonotype appeared many times. The V call is TRBV2, the J call TRBJ1-2, with 9 bases that match TRBD1. Losses at the gene ends were 9 bases for V and 5 bases for J; bases not matched to a gene: 13. The CDR3 sequence is 15 residues long. CDR1 is SNHLY and CDR2 is FYNNEI in the germline V gene. The chain's CDR3 is CASQSGQGIGYGYTF. CDR3 coding DNA: TGTGCCAGTCAGTCTGGACAGGGGATTGGATATGGCTACACCTTC. The full variable domain, completed using reference TRBV2 and TRBJ1-2, is EPEVTQTPSHQVTQMGQEVILRCVPISNHLYFYWYRQILGQKVEFLVSFYNNEISEKSEIFDDQFSVERPDGSNFTLKIRSTKLEDSAMYFCASQSGQGIGYGYTFGSGTRLTVV.

This clonotype was counted many times. The rearrangement uses TRBV5-1 and TRBJ1-5; the D is unclear. Germline-derived CDR1 and CDR2 are SGHRS and YFSETQ. The CDR3 runs to 15 residues. Trimming cost V 0 bases and J 0 bases, with 7 bases left between them. In DNA form, the CDR3 reads TGCGCCAGCAGCTTGGACGAACTTAGCAATCAGCCCCAGCATTTT. Translated: CASSLDELSNQPQHF.

This clonotype was seen many times. The rearrangement joins TRBV6-2 or TRBV6-3 to TRBJ1-2, with D tentatively TRBD1 (5 bases). V was cut by 5 bases and J by 1 base, with 14 bases left in between. Germline V gene lookup returns CDR1 MNHEY and CDR2 SVGEGT. This CDR3 region has 15 residues. As DNA, the CDR3 is TGTGCCAGCAGTACGACCCGGGACGGTAACTATGGCTACACCTTC. Residues: CASSTTRDGNYGYTF.

This clonotype was detected ten times or more. The chain has TRBV20-1 and TRBJ1-2; a weak D match, TRBD1 (6 bases). The V and J ends lost 6 bases and 0 bases respectively, with 11 bases between them. CDR1 and CDR2 from the germline V gene are DFQATT and SNEGSKA (reference sequence). The CDR3 has 13 residues. CDR3 in amino acids: CSAPQGTNYGYTF. The CDR3 DNA follows: TGCAGTGCCCCGCAGGGGACTAACTATGGCTACACCTTC.